This T cell receptor (beta chain) was captured by sequencing in a study of T cells after yellow fever vaccination. Overall study findings and caveats: Repertoires sorted by FACS could include abundant clonotypes that are contaminants from the bulk population.

Synthesis of TCR cDNA relied on 5'RACE template switching, which attached a universal primer site and UMIs. TCRdb redid the calling of the 5' RACE reads with MiXCR, one entry per CDR3 protein. The data show about 330,000 distinct CDR3 sequences, with approximately 4% seen just once and around 23% held by the top ten. About this clonotype itself: Its antigen is undetermined.

Trimming pared 8 bases from V and 5 bases from J, leaving 14 bases between. There are 14 residues in the CDR3. Germline lookup yields CDR1 KGHDR and CDR2 SFDVKD. This sequence joins TRBV24-1 and TRBJ2-2; D is unresolved. Sequences were derived from PBMCs, sampled 5 days after the yellow fever booster vaccination. The sequence was collected from a man younger than 35 who received the YFV17D yellow fever vaccine. The CDR3 nucleotides are TGTGCCACCAAAGGCACTGCCTGGACCGGGGAGCTGTTTTTT. It specifies CATKGTAWTGELFF.